This T cell receptor (beta chain) was recorded in a study of regulatory T cells in long-lasting Graves disease. The CDR3 spans 15 residues. Germline CDR1 SGHNT, CDR2 YYREEE (reference sequence). The V end was cut by 4 bases, the J end by 2 bases, with 16 bases between. TCR beta libraries were built with iRepertoire HTBI primers and Arm-PCR of CDR3 regions. MiXCR, applied by TCRdb to the multiplex PCR reads, yields one record per CDR3 protein. The data show approximately 400,000 distinct CDR3 sequences, about 11% seen once. The time point here: newly diagnosed GD, antithyroid drugs for less than 3 months. From PBMCs, RNA was extracted and then used to make the TCR library. The same sample was also studied in work on T cells in Graves' hyperthyroidism and ophthalmopathy.

The specimen was peripheral blood mononuclear cells (PBMCs), collected at new diagnosis, from a patient treated with antithyroid drugs. The V and J genes are TRBV5-4 and TRBJ2-7; the D call may be TRBD1 or TRBD2 (5 bases each). This sequence originates from a woman aged 18 to 35 with Graves disease. DNA of the CDR3: TGTGCCAGCAGCACCGAACGGGACCATACCTACGAGCAGTACTTC. Translation: CASSTERDHTYEQYF.